Given below is one T cell receptor beta chain in context. The antigen is not known. This record belongs to a study of cytomegalovirus exposure and HLA in healthy donors. Study as a whole: There were some 120 million unique TCR beta sequences, drawn from 150 million to 200 million T cells, in an earlier analysis.

CDR1 WNHNN and CDR2 SYGVQD come from the germline V gene (reference sequence). This CDR3 is built from 15 residues. After removal of 6 bases from V and 8 bases from J, the junction contained 11 bases not matched to a gene. PCR amplification relied on 60 Vbeta primers (plus 13 Jbeta primers). Libraries were prepared by immunoSEQ multiplex PCR; TCRdb keeps only in-frame clonotypes and omits some of them. The sample has roughly 130,000 clones; around 83% are singletons. Findings of the study overall: Some V segments could not be told apart, so they were left out, TRBV6-2 and TRBV6-3 among them.

This chain uses TRBV10-1 with TRBJ2-4; 9 positions match TRBD1. Sample: PBMCs. The receptor comes from a woman younger than 30 in good health and CMV-seropositive. As DNA, the CDR3 is TGCGCCAGCAGCCAGACGGGGGACAGGGATGACATTCAGTACTTC. As protein: CASSQTGDRDDIQYF.